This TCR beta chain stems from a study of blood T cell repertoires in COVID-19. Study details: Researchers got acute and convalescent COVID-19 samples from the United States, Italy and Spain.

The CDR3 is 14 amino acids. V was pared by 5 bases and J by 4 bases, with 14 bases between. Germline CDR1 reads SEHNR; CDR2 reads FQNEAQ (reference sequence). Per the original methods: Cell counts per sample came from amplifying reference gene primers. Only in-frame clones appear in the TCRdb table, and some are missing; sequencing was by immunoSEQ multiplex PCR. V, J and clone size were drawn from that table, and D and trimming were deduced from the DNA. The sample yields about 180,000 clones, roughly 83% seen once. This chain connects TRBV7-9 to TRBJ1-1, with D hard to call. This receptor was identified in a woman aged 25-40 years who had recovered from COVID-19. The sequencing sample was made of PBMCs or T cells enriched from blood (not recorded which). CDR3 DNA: TGTGCCAGCAGCCCCCCTTTTACGGGCACTGAAGCTTTCTTT. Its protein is CASSPPFTGTEAFF.